This record covers a single T cell receptor beta chain. The target antigen is unknown. The sample is drawn from a study of T cell responses to AZD1222 COVID-19 vaccine. On the study more broadly: Second-dose intervals near 4 or 12 weeks were combined.

The CDR3 runs to 15 residues. Germline V lookup: CDR1 MNHEY, CDR2 SMNVEV (reference sequence). V lost 2 bases to trimming and J lost 3 bases, with 8 bases between them. Study-wide results and limits: Among the donors, most were white British and more were female, and clonal diversity was possibly underestimated. Samples come after the peak T cell response, not at day 14. Epitopes outside B.1.351 and B.1.1.7 mutated regions reportedly drew nearly half of spike TCRs.

TCRdb's copy holds only in-frame clones and misses some; the assay was immunoSEQ multiplex PCR. The repertoire includes over 150,000 clones, 70% to 90% of them detected once, and 0.45% to 0.55% sits in the top ten. This clonotype was sampled from an adult in good health. Source: peripheral blood, taken on day 0 of AZD1222 vaccination. The chain is built from TRBV27 and TRBJ2-6; D uncertain. CDR3 residues: CASSLGSLGANVLTF. CDR3 nucleotides: TGTGCCAGCAGTTTAGGTAGTCTTGGGGCCAACGTCCTGACTTTC.